The 18 T cell receptor beta chains reported below all come from one sample, sequenced in a study of blood T cell repertoires in COVID-19. Some clones are missing from TCRdb's copy, which holds only in-frame ones; the method was immunoSEQ multiplex PCR. The sample shows under 140,000 clones, approximately 90% of them seen only once. Sequenced input: peripheral blood. These receptors were taken from a woman between 50 and 59 years old with acute or convalescent COVID-19.

The genes are TRBV19 and TRBJ1-1; the D is unclear. This CDR3 is built from 15 residues. Germline CDR1 and CDR2: LNHDA and SQIVND (reference sequence). V shed 5 bases and J shed 3 bases, with 16 bases lying between them. The CDR3 DNA follows: TGTGCCAGTAGTCCATCGACGGAGAGGTACACTGAAGCTTTCTTT. It codes for CASSPSTERYTEAFF.

The chain employs TRBV3-1 (or the pseudogene TRBV3-2) and TRBJ2-7, with TRBD2 matching over 8 bases. The CDR3 is made up of 15 amino acids. Germline V gene lookup returns CDR1 LGHDT and CDR2 YNNKEL (reference sequence). V shed 2 bases, J shed 2 bases, and the junction held 5 bases outside the gene matches. This chain's CDR3 is CASSQQIAGPYEQYF. In DNA form, the CDR3 reads TGTGCCAGCAGCCAACAAATAGCGGGACCCTACGAGCAGTACTTC.

V usage is TRBV5-1 and J usage is TRBJ2-7, with 10 bases aligning to TRBD2. CDR3 length: 14 amino acids. Germline CDR1 and CDR2: SGHRS and YFSETQ. After removal of 2 bases from V and 5 bases from J, the junction contained 4 bases not matched to a gene. CDR3 in amino acids: CASSLAGGRNEQYF. The CDR3 coding sequence is TGCGCCAGCAGCTTAGCGGGAGGGCGCAACGAGCAGTACTTC.

The rearrangement joins TRBV6-4 to TRBJ2-1; 9 bases fit TRBD2. From germline, CDR1 is MRHNA and CDR2 SNTAGT. The trim removed 7 bases at V and 6 bases at J, leaving 7 bases unmatched. This CDR3 has 14 amino acids. CDR3 sequence (DNA): TGTGCCAGCAAGGATAGCGGGAGTTCCAATGAGCAGTTCTTC. Translated: CASKDSGSSNEQFF.

V is TRBV28 and J is TRBJ1-1, with a tentative D call TRBD1 (6 bases). CDR1 and CDR2 (germline): MDHEN, SYDVKM. V was pared by 1 base and J by 3 bases, with 12 bases between. The CDR3 is 15 residues long. The CDR3 bases are TGTGCCAGCAGTTTATCGCACAGGGTCGACACTGAAGCTTTCTTT. Protein product: CASSLSHRVDTEAFF.

This clone was recorded a few times. The chain is built from TRBV19 and TRBJ2-1; 12 bases align to TRBD2. The V and J ends lost 2 bases and 5 bases, in that order; junction bases with no gene match: 13. Germline V lookup: CDR1 LNHDA, CDR2 SQIVND (reference sequence). The CDR3 contains 19 residues. The CDR3 nucleotides read TGTGCCAGTAGTATAAAGGCCAGTTGGACTAGCGGGACTCACAATGAGCAGTTCTTC. This sequence encodes CASSIKASWTSGTHNEQFF.

This chain connects TRBV5-1 to TRBJ2-3; 11 positions agree with TRBD2. Germline CDR1 SGHRS, CDR2 YFSETQ. The V and J ends lost 0 bases and 3 bases, in that order; junction bases with no gene match: 6. The CDR3 extends over 17 amino acids. The CDR3 nucleotides read TGCGCCAGCAGCTTGGCCGGGACTAGCGGAAAGACAGATACGCAGTATTTT. Translating gives CASSLAGTSGKTDTQYF.

The chain joins TRBV29-1 to TRBJ2-1; D is perhaps TRBD2 (6 bases). Germline V lookup: CDR1 SQVTM, CDR2 ANQGSEA. There are 14 residues in the CDR3. V was trimmed by 2 bases and J by 9 bases, leaving 17 bases between them. The CDR3: CSVEIRGGWGEQFF. Written as DNA, the CDR3 is TGCAGCGTTGAAATTCGGGGAGGATGGGGTGAGCAGTTCTTC.

The rearrangement links TRBV9 to TRBJ2-7, with a weak D call TRBD2 (6 bases). The CDR3 has 14 residues. In germline, CDR1 is SGDLS, CDR2 YYNGEE. The V and J ends lost 0 bases and 2 bases respectively, with 9 bases between them. The CDR3 reads CASSVDGGTYEQYF. Here the CDR3 DNA reads TGTGCCAGCAGCGTAGATGGGGGGACCTACGAGCAGTACTTC. The full variable domain, in which reference TRBV9 and TRBJ2-7 provide the parts outside the CDR3, is DSGVTQTPKHLITATGQRVTLRCSPRSGDLSVYWYQQSLDQGLQFLIQYYNGEERAKGNILERFSAQQFPDLHSELNLSSLELGDSALYFCASSVDGGTYEQYFGPGTRLTVT.

The J gene is TRBJ2-7, the V gene TRBV9; 9 bases are a match to TRBD2. CDR3 length equals 16 residues. The V segment lost 4 bases and the J segment 2 bases; nucleotides outside the gene matches: 10. The germline gives CDR1 SGDLS, CDR2 YYNGEE. CDR3 bases: TGTGCCAGCAGCTCCCAGGAGGCGGGAGGGCCCTACGAGCAGTACTTC. Translating it yields CASSSQEAGGPYEQYF.

The rearrangement links TRBV6-5 to TRBJ2-7; TRBD1 agrees at 8 bases. The CDR3 extends over 14 amino acids. The V and J ends lost 9 bases and 2 bases, in that order; junction bases with no gene match: 9. Germline lookup yields CDR1 MNHEY and CDR2 SVGAGI. CDR3 residues: CASRPRTGTYEQYF. The CDR3 region has the DNA TGTGCCAGTCGGCCCCGGACAGGGACCTACGAGCAGTACTTC.

V and J are TRBV7-9 and TRBJ2-7, with 9 bases matching TRBD2. The CDR3 runs 14 residues. J gave up 7 bases and V 8 bases, and 12 bases lay outside the gene matches. Per germline, CDR1 SEHNR and CDR2 FQNEAQ (reference sequence). The CDR3 bases are TGTGCCAGCTCCCTAGCGGGGTTTGGGGGGGAGCAGTACTTC. Its protein is CASSLAGFGGEQYF.

The chain combines TRBV28 with TRBJ2-3; no definite D call. The CDR3 consists of 14 residues. V gave up 6 bases and J gave up 7 bases, with 17 bases separating them. Germline lookup yields CDR1 MDHEN and CDR2 SYDVKM. The DNA for the CDR3 is TGTGCCAGCAGACTGTCATGGGCCCTTAATACGCAGTATTTT. Translated: CASRLSWALNTQYF.

V and J are TRBV2 and TRBJ2-4; 7 positions match TRBD2. The CDR3 has 12 residues. CDR1 SNHLY and CDR2 FYNNEI come from the germline V gene. After removal of 3 bases from V and 13 bases from J, the junction contained 6 bases not matched to a gene. This chain's CDR3 is CASSDGPGLQYF. The CDR3 DNA is TGTGCCAGCAGTGATGGCCCGGGACTACAGTACTTC.

The chain recombines TRBV28 with TRBJ2-7; 7 nucleotides line up with TRBD1. Germline trimming cut 3 bases from V and 2 bases from J; bases unmatched to any gene: 4. CDR3 length: 14 amino acids. Germline loops: CDR1 MDHEN, CDR2 SYDVKM. The CDR3 DNA reads TGTGCCAGCAGTTTGCCGGACAGGACCTACGAGCAGTACTTC. Translation: CASSLPDRTYEQYF.

The rearrangement links TRBV19 to TRBJ2-4, with TRBD1 matching over 9 bases. Germline CDR1 reads LNHDA; CDR2 reads SQIVND (reference sequence). The CDR3 is made up of 13 amino acids. Losses at the gene ends were 7 bases for V and 8 bases for J; bases not matched to a gene: 6. The CDR3 region is CASTTGGRDIQYF. The CDR3, as DNA: TGTGCCAGTACAACAGGGGGCAGGGACATTCAGTACTTC.

In its sample, this clone was seen once. CDR3 amino acids: CASSIATGELFF. In nucleotides, the CDR3 is TGTGCCAGCTCGATTGCGACCGGGGAGCTGTTTTTT. The chain couples TRBV2 to TRBJ2-2; the D is unclear. Trimming took 8 bases from V and 5 from J, leaving 9 bases between them. The V gene's germline CDR1 is SNHLY and CDR2 FYNNEI. The CDR3 contains 12 residues.

This chain links TRBV19 with TRBJ1-2; D is possibly TRBD1 (6 bases). Germline lookup yields CDR1 LNHDA and CDR2 SQIVND (reference sequence). The V end lost 6 bases, the J end lost 1 base, and 12 bases lay between the germline ends. This CDR3 comprises 14 residues. Here the CDR3 DNA reads TGTGCCAGTAGGCCGGACAGCGTTAACTATGGCTACACCTTC. This codes for CASRPDSVNYGYTF.